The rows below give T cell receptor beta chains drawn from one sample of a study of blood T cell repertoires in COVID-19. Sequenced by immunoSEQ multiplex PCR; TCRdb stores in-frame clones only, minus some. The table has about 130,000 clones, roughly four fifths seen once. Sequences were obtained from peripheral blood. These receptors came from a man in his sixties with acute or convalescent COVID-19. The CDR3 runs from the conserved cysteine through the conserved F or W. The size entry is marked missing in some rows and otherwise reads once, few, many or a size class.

cdr3_aa: CASSDGTAPEKLFF; cdr3_length: 14; v_call: TRBV28; clone_size: .
cdr3_aa: CASSTDKNTEAFF; cdr3_length: 13; v_call: TRBV7-9; clone_size: .
cdr3_aa: CASSGESDTIYF; cdr3_length: 12; v_call: TRBV2; clone_size: once
cdr3_aa: CASSYAGAKNYGYTF; cdr3_length: 15; v_call: TRBV6-5; clone_size: .
cdr3_aa: CASSSSITGSGYEQYF; cdr3_length: 16; v_call: TRBV11-3; clone_size: .
cdr3_aa: CAWAHRDGYYEQYF; cdr3_length: 14; v_call: TRBV30; clone_size: .
cdr3_aa: CSVESASGRDTQYF; cdr3_length: 14; v_call: TRBV29-1; clone_size: .
cdr3_aa: CASSLVTWGVPNEKLFF; cdr3_length: 17; v_call: TRBV7-9; clone_size: .
cdr3_aa: CASSLAGGAGNTIYF; cdr3_length: 15; v_call: TRBV5-1; clone_size: .
cdr3_aa: CASSPVGGLAGDTDTQYF; cdr3_length: 18; v_call: TRBV7-3; clone_size: .
cdr3_aa: CASSALTGPLTEAFF; cdr3_length: 15; v_call: TRBV9; clone_size: .
cdr3_aa: CASQGQGNYNEQFF; cdr3_length: 14; v_call: TRBV6-5; clone_size: .
cdr3_aa: CASSKGHQREYNEQYF; cdr3_length: 16; v_call: TRBV27; clone_size: .
cdr3_aa: CASESYEQYF; cdr3_length: 10; v_call: TRBV6-5; clone_size: .
cdr3_aa: CSVEGTGAEAFF; cdr3_length: 12; v_call: TRBV29-1; clone_size: .
cdr3_aa: CASSLKPPERFF; cdr3_length: 12; v_call: TRBV28; clone_size: .
cdr3_aa: CASSSSVTGLTEAFF; cdr3_length: 15; v_call: TRBV7-8; clone_size: .
cdr3_aa: CASSQLLAVNEQFF; cdr3_length: 14; v_call: TRBV3-1/TRBV3-2; clone_size: many
cdr3_aa: CSVQTGMNTGELFF; cdr3_length: 14; v_call: TRBV29-1; clone_size: .
cdr3_aa: CASSQEVAGGRETQYF; cdr3_length: 16; v_call: TRBV3-1/TRBV3-2; clone_size: .
cdr3_aa: CASGRQGLFHIQYF; cdr3_length: 14; v_call: TRBV25-1; clone_size: .
cdr3_aa: CACHPATSQYNEQFF; cdr3_length: 15; v_call: TRBV30; clone_size: .
cdr3_aa: CASSDRGQPQHF; cdr3_length: 12; v_call: TRBV19; clone_size: few
cdr3_aa: CASSSPGTGLFYGYTF; cdr3_length: 16; v_call: TRBV28; clone_size: .
cdr3_aa: CASSLGGLGDGYTF; cdr3_length: 14; v_call: TRBV27; clone_size: .
cdr3_aa: CASSVGGQSYNEQFF; cdr3_length: 15; v_call: TRBV9; clone_size: once
cdr3_aa: CASSWGAGGPYEQYF; cdr3_length: 15; v_call: TRBV7-9; clone_size: .
cdr3_aa: CATSDFFRGSDTGELFF; cdr3_length: 17; v_call: TRBV24-1; clone_size: few
cdr3_aa: CASSPGLTDEKLFF; cdr3_length: 14; v_call: TRBV9; clone_size: .
cdr3_aa: CASSPKGGTTNTEAFF; cdr3_length: 16; v_call: TRBV18; clone_size: .
cdr3_aa: CASSLGPSIWGYTF; cdr3_length: 14; v_call: TRBV28; clone_size: .
cdr3_aa: CASSVSGISYEQYF; cdr3_length: 14; v_call: TRBV9; clone_size: .
cdr3_aa: CASSWARASYGYTF; cdr3_length: 14; v_call: TRBV27; clone_size: .
cdr3_aa: CASQTTVGYEQYF; cdr3_length: 13; v_call: TRBV6-6; clone_size: once
cdr3_aa: CAISPGRGAGELFF; cdr3_length: 14; v_call: TRBV10-3; clone_size: .
cdr3_aa: CASSESRLAGVDEQFF; cdr3_length: 16; v_call: TRBV10-1; clone_size: once
cdr3_aa: CASSDLGTGGDEGQFF; cdr3_length: 16; v_call: TRBV19; clone_size: .